These 11 T cell receptor beta chains originate from one sample sequenced in a study of T-cell memory formation after mild COVID-19. TCRdb called the 5' RACE reads again in MiXCR, with one record for every CDR3 protein. This sample has under 110,000 distinct CDR3 sequences, with about an eighth found just once. The sequenced sample consisted of PBMCs or a T cell subset sorted from them (not recorded which). These receptors originate from an adult woman who had mild COVID-19 (a few samples of this study predate the infection). Cell type and time point are not known.

For the CDR3, the DNA is TGTGCCAGCAGCCCAGTCGGGGGTTCCGCAGATACGCAGTATTTT. Its protein product is CASSPVGGSADTQYF. V gene TRBV5-4 combines with J gene TRBJ2-3; D might be TRBD2 (6 bases). The CDR3 covers 15 residues. The V end lost 4 bases, the J end lost 4 bases, and 16 bases lay between the germline ends. The germline V gene has CDR1 SGHNT and CDR2 YYREEE (reference sequence).

This clonotype was seen more than once but under ten times. This sequence joins TRBV4-1 and TRBJ1-4; 7 nucleotides agree with TRBD1. Germline V lookup: CDR1 MGHRA, CDR2 YSYEKL. CDR3 length: 16 amino acids. The J segment lost 9 bases and the V segment lost 0 bases, leaving 10 bases of the junction unmatched. DNA of the CDR3: TGCGCCAGCAGCCAAGACTCGACAGGGTGGATGAAAAAACTGTTTTTT. Protein sequence: CASSQDSTGWMKKLFF.

The chain recombines TRBV13 with TRBJ2-7; no clear D gene. The V end was cut by 0 bases, the J end by 3 bases, with 12 bases between. Germline values: CDR1 PRHDT, CDR2 FYEKMQ (reference sequence). The CDR3 loop spans 15 amino acids. The CDR3 spells CASSLGSFGGYEQYF. The CDR3, as DNA: TGTGCCAGCAGCTTAGGCAGCTTCGGCGGCTACGAGCAGTACTTC.

The chain links TRBV14 to TRBJ2-7, with a tentative D call TRBD1 (5 bases). V was shortened by 3 bases and J by 3 bases, with 12 bases between the two germline ends. Germline CDR1 SGHDN, CDR2 FVKESK. The length of the CDR3 is 14 residues. The CDR3 loop is CASSQQTASYEQYF. CDR3 nucleotide sequence: TGTGCCAGCAGCCAGCAGACAGCTAGCTACGAGCAGTACTTC.

This clonotype has just a few counts. V gene TRBV6-1 combines with J gene TRBJ2-7, with 7 bases matching TRBD1. V lost 6 bases and J lost 5; bases outside the gene matches: 10. The CDR3 length is 14 residues. The germline CDR1 and CDR2 sequences are MNHNS and SASEGT. The CDR3 loop reads CASSSTGLSHEQYF. CDR3 coding DNA: TGTGCCAGCAGCTCGACAGGGTTGTCCCACGAGCAGTACTTC.

This clonotype was seen a handful of times. This rearrangement joins TRBV7-2 to TRBJ2-5; D is unresolved. This CDR3 contains 15 residues. V was clipped by 4 bases and J by 1 base, with 13 bases between them. The germline CDR1 and CDR2 sequences are SGHTA and FQGNSA. The CDR3 bases are TGTGCCAGCAGCTCCGAATGGTGGGGCCAAGAGACCCAGTACTTC. Protein product: CASSSEWWGQETQYF.

In this sample, this clonotype turned up many times. This chain joins TRBV4-2 and TRBJ2-2; D ambiguous. The CDR3 covers 13 residues. Trimming cost V 5 bases and J 1 base, with 5 bases left between them. The germline V gene encodes CDR1 LGHNA and CDR2 YNFKEQ. The CDR3 spells CASSTQNTGELFF. The CDR3 DNA reads as TGTGCCAGCAGCACCCAGAACACCGGGGAGCTGTTTTTT.

This clonotype was found a few times. The chain joins TRBV6-2 or TRBV6-3 to TRBJ2-1, with 9 bases aligning to TRBD1. CDR3 length: 14 amino acids. CDR1 and CDR2 from the germline V gene are MNHEY and SVGEGT. The junction had 13 bases not matched to a gene; V was cut back by 11 bases and J by 8 bases. CDR3 region: CAAAPGTGYDEQFF. CDR3 coding DNA: TGTGCCGCGGCCCCCGGGACAGGGTATGATGAGCAGTTCTTC.

The J gene is TRBJ2-7, the V gene TRBV7-9; the match to TRBD2 covers 7 bases. After removal of 9 bases from V and 2 bases from J, the junction contained 1 base not matched to a gene. The CDR3 has 11 amino acids. Germline V CDR1 and CDR2: SEHNR, FQNEAQ (reference sequence). CDR3 coding DNA: TGTGCCAGTGGGGGGGCCTACGAGCAGTACTTC. Amino acids: CASGGAYEQYF. Combining the CDR3 with reference TRBV7-9 and TRBJ2-7 gives the whole variable domain DTGVSQNPRHKITKRGQNVTFRCDPISEHNRLYWYRQTLGQGPEFLTYFQNEAQLEKSRLLSDRFSAERPKGSFSTLEIQRTEQGDSAMYLCASGGAYEQYFGPGTRLTVT.

This clonotype was observed at least ten times. The chain combines TRBV12-3 or TRBV12-4 with TRBJ2-7; TRBD2 is a possible D gene (6 bases). The CDR3 consists of 13 residues. V was trimmed by 4 bases and J by 2 bases, leaving 9 bases between them. CDR3 bases: TGTGCCAGCAGTTCGGGACTGCCCTACGAGCAGTACTTC. Translated: CASSSGLPYEQYF.

This clonotype was picked up a small number of times. The chain recombines TRBV12-3 or TRBV12-4 with TRBJ1-5, with a weak D call TRBD1 (5 bases). V was shortened by 5 bases and J by 1 base, with 15 bases between the two germline ends. The CDR3 totals 16 residues. In DNA form, the CDR3 reads TGTGCCAGCAGTGGCGGGACGTCCGACAGCAATCAGCCCCAGCATTTT. Its translation is CASSGGTSDSNQPQHF.